The 24 T cell receptor beta chains listed next were all sequenced from one sample in a study of beta chain features in type 1 diabetes. As every portion of the isolated RNA was reverse transcribed, the sequencing read expressed TCRB transcripts. The repertoire was sequenced with immunoSEQ multiplex PCR; TCRdb's copy has only in-frame clones and lacks some. The sample has 360,000 or so clones; roughly a fifth are singletons. The material sequenced was naive CD4+ T cells from blood. Receptor source: a woman aged 18-29 years in good health.

This clone has only a few counts. Other DNA sequences in this sample translate to the same CDR3. The V and J genes are TRBV30 and TRBJ1-1; D gene unclear. Germline-derived CDR1 and CDR2 are GTSNPN and SVGIG (reference sequence). CDR3 length equals 13 residues. V dropped 0 bases and J dropped 2 bases, with 7 bases sitting between them. The CDR3 sequence is CAWSVRLNTEAFF. The CDR3 DNA reads as TGTGCCTGGAGTGTGCGGCTTAACACTGAAGCTTTCTTT.

This rearrangement joins TRBV9 to TRBJ2-7, with TRBD2 identical over 7 bases. The germline gives CDR1 SGDLS, CDR2 YYNGEE. With V trimmed by 4 bases and J by 7 bases, 14 bases remained unmatched. This CDR3 is 15 amino acids long. CDR3 nucleotides: TGTGCCAGCAGCCCGGAAGGACTAGGGGCGGGAGAGCAGTACTTC. Protein product: CASSPEGLGAGEQYF.

The sample holds a few counts of this clone. The V call is TRBV19, the J call TRBJ2-2; 10 positions match TRBD2. With 11 bases clipped from V and 5 bases from J, the junction kept 8 bases outside the gene matches. There are 14 residues in the CDR3. The germline gives CDR1 LNHDA, CDR2 SQIVND (reference sequence). The CDR3 DNA follows: TGTGCCTCCCAGCGGGAGGGCGGGACCGGGGAGCTGTTTTTT. The encoded protein is CASQREGGTGELFF.

There are a few counts of this clone. The chain has TRBV4-1 and TRBJ2-1; maybe TRBD2 (5 bases). CDR1 is MGHRA and CDR2 is YSYEKL in the germline V gene. Trimming took 0 bases from V and 2 from J, leaving 14 bases between them. This CDR3 has 17 residues. DNA for the CDR3: TGCGCCAGCAGCCAAGAGGAGGCTGTTAGCACCTACAATGAGCAGTTCTTC. Encoded protein: CASSQEEAVSTYNEQFF.

The V call is TRBV5-6, the J call TRBJ1-4; D possibly corresponds to TRBD1 (6 bases). CDR1 SGHDT and CDR2 YYEEEE come from the germline V gene. With 2 bases removed from V and 7 bases from J, the gap between germline ends came to 12 bases. This CDR3 spans 14 amino acids. This CDR3 reads CASSFSGHLEKLFF. The CDR3 region has the DNA TGTGCCAGCAGCTTCTCGGGACACCTTGAAAAACTGTTTTTT.

The gene calls are TRBV30 and TRBJ2-5; TRBD2 is a possible D gene (5 bases). The CDR3 totals 13 residues. Germline assignment: CDR1 GTSNPN and CDR2 SVGIG (reference sequence). The germline V and J ends were trimmed by 3 bases and 5 bases, with 13 bases remaining between them. CDR3 DNA: TGTGCCTGGAGAAGGAGAGGAGGCGAGACCCAGTACTTC. Its protein is CAWRRRGGETQYF.

The chain joins TRBV9 to TRBJ1-1, with no clear D. The germline gives CDR1 SGDLS, CDR2 YYNGEE. The CDR3 contains 13 residues. The ends were cut back, 4 bases at V and 0 bases at J, with 7 bases in the middle. The CDR3 DNA reads as TGTGCCAGCAGCCCCGCTATGAACACTGAAGCTTTCTTT. As protein: CASSPAMNTEAFF.

This clone was observed a few times. At one of its ends the junction is not consistent with the germline gene, which may arise from a read error. This chain connects TRBV2 to TRBJ2-7; TRBD1 aligns across 9 bases. Per the germline V gene, CDR1 is SNHLY and CDR2 is FYNNEI. The CDR3 has 14 residues. The CDR3 sequence: CASSSETLGTGWSF. The CDR3 DNA sequence: TGTGCCAGCAGCTCTGAAACGCTTGGGACAGGGTGGTCCTTC. The variable domain in full, with the rest retrieved from reference TRBV2 and TRBJ2-7, is EPEVTQTPSHQVTQMGQEVILRCVPISNHLYFYWYRQILGQKVEFLVSFYNNEISEKSEIFDDQFSVERPDGSNFTLKIRSTKLEDSAMYFCASSSETLGTGWSFGPGTRLTVT.

This clone has only a few counts. The chain joins TRBV18 to TRBJ2-7; 9 nucleotides align to TRBD2. The CDR3 contains 17 residues. The germline V gene has CDR1 KGHSH and CDR2 LQKENI. V shed 4 bases and J 2 bases; nucleotides not matched to a gene: 12. CDR3 coding DNA: TGTGCCAGCTCACGCCCGGGTGAGCGGGGGGCAGCCTACGAGCAGTACTTC. This codes for CASSRPGERGAAYEQYF.

The chain joins TRBV6-5 to TRBJ1-5; D uncertain. Germline V gives CDR1 MNHEY, CDR2 SVGAGI. This CDR3 contains 14 residues. V was shortened by 4 bases and J by 2 bases, with 9 bases between the two germline ends. The CDR3 spells CASSLAGGNQPQHF. The CDR3 nucleotides are TGTGCCAGCAGTTTGGCGGGCGGCAATCAGCCCCAGCATTTT.

The table lists this clone with a few counts. CDR3 DNA: TGTGCCAGCAGCCCATCTCTAACAGGGTTGGATACGCAGTATTTT. Its protein product is CASSPSLTGLDTQYF. J is TRBJ2-3 and V is TRBV7-2; the D gene is possibly TRBD1 (6 bases). Germline V CDR1 and CDR2: SGHTA, FQGNSA. This CDR3 contains 15 residues. V dropped 5 bases and J dropped 6 bases, with 18 bases sitting between them.

This clone appeared a few times. The V gene is TRBV11-1, the J gene TRBJ2-5, with 10 nucleotides matching TRBD2. The germline gives CDR1 SGHAT, CDR2 FQDESV (reference sequence). The CDR3 contains 16 residues. J was trimmed by 9 bases and V by 4 bases; bases with no gene match: 14. The CDR3 bases are TGTGCCAGCAGCTGGAGGAACAGCGGGAGGGACGGGGCCCAGTACTTC. Translating gives CASSWRNSGRDGAQYF.

The sample holds a few counts of this clone. The chain recombines TRBV30 with TRBJ1-2, with D maybe TRBD1 (6 bases). CDR1 and CDR2 from the germline V gene are GTSNPN and SVGIG (reference sequence). This CDR3 region has 13 residues. V was clipped by 2 bases and J by 6 bases, with 13 bases between them. In DNA, the CDR3 is TGTGCCTGGAGTACGGGGGGGACAAATGGCTACACCTTC. Translating it yields CAWSTGGTNGYTF.

The CDR3 here is CASSFQGLDDYNEQFF. The CDR3 nucleotides are TGCGCCAGCAGCTTCCAGGGGCTCGATGATTACAATGAGCAGTTCTTC. The V gene is TRBV5-1, the J gene TRBJ2-1; maybe TRBD1 (6 bases). Germline V CDR1 and CDR2: SGHRS, YFSETQ. The CDR3 is 16 residues long. Trimming removed 2 bases from V and 4 bases from J, with 16 bases in between.

The chain joins TRBV7-9 to TRBJ2-1; D may be TRBD2 (6 bases). Germline V gene data show CDR1 as SEHNR and CDR2 as FQNEAQ (reference sequence). This CDR3 has 13 amino acids. The germline V and J ends were trimmed by 4 bases and 3 bases, with 7 bases remaining between them. The CDR3 loop is CASSSGGYNEQFF. The DNA for the CDR3 is TGTGCCAGCAGCTCCGGGGGCTACAATGAGCAGTTCTTC.

The CDR3 coding sequence is TGCGCCAGCAGCTTGGCCGCTAGCGGGCAAGAGACCCAGTACTTC. Amino acids: CASSLAASGQETQYF. This rearrangement joins TRBV5-1 to TRBJ2-5, with 8 bases lining up with TRBD2. V was clipped by 0 bases and J by 2 bases; unmatched bases: 3. This CDR3 is 15 amino acids long. Germline loops: CDR1 SGHRS, CDR2 YFSETQ.

This clone was counted only a few times. The chain recombines TRBV2 with TRBJ2-1, with TRBD2 matching over 12 bases. The germline gives CDR1 SNHLY, CDR2 FYNNEI. The CDR3 sequence is 14 residues long. The ends lost 5 bases at V and 8 bases at J; junction bases unmatched: 4. CDR3 sequence reads: CASSLLAGGHEQFF. The CDR3 DNA is TGTGCCAGCAGTCTACTAGCGGGAGGCCATGAGCAGTTCTTC.

The gene calls are TRBV21-1 and TRBJ2-4; the table's D call of TRBD1 was not tested on the DNA. TRBV21-1 is a recognized pseudogene. The CDR3 contains 14 residues. Here the CDR3 reads CASGGTLAKNIQYF. The CDR3 DNA follows: TGTGCCAGCGGTGGGACACTAGCCAAAAACATTCAGTACTTC.

This clone appeared a few times. The genes are TRBV6-1 and TRBJ2-1; D gene unclear. CDR1 MNHNS and CDR2 SASEGT come from the germline V gene. The CDR3 is 15 residues long. V was cut by 4 bases and J by 8 bases, with 18 bases left in between. The CDR3 protein is CASSAGRSPSHEQFF. Written as DNA, the CDR3 is TGTGCCAGCAGTGCAGGTCGCAGCCCCAGCCATGAGCAGTTCTTC.

The chain combines TRBV27 with TRBJ2-1, with 10 bases matching TRBD2. The CDR3 is 15 amino acids. After removal of 0 bases from V and 6 bases from J, the junction contained 2 bases not matched to a gene. The germline CDR1 and CDR2 sequences are MNHEY and SMNVEV (reference sequence). The CDR3: CASSLSPSGSNEQFF. In DNA, the CDR3 is TGTGCCAGCAGTTTATCTCCTAGCGGGAGCAATGAGCAGTTCTTC.

The V and J genes are TRBV5-4 and TRBJ1-1; D is unresolved. Germline CDR1 reads SGHNT; CDR2 reads YYREEE (reference sequence). Between the trimmed V and J ends, which lost 0 bases and 5 bases, there was a span of 11 bases. The CDR3 has 14 amino acids. CDR3 nucleotide sequence: TGTGCCAGCAGCTTGGGGAGGGTGGCAACTGAAGCTTTCTTT. This translates into CASSLGRVATEAFF.

Only a few counts were recorded for this clone. The chain couples TRBV5-1 to TRBJ2-1; 14 bases agree with TRBD2. Unmatched junction bases numbered 4, after V lost 4 bases and J lost 4 bases. The CDR3 covers 16 residues. Germline V gene lookup returns CDR1 SGHRS and CDR2 YFSETQ. The CDR3 DNA reads TGCGCCAGCAGCCCGACTAGCGGGAGGGGTTACAATGAGCAGTTCTTC. Translated: CASSPTSGRGYNEQFF. The complete variable domain, with remaining parts taken from reference TRBV5-1 and TRBJ2-1, reads KAGVTQTPRYLIKTRGQQVTLSCSPISGHRSVSWYQQTPGQGLQFLFEYFSETQRNKGNFPGRFSGRQFSNSRSEMNVSTLELGDSALYLCASSPTSGRGYNEQFFGPGTRLTVL.

This clone was counted only a few times. The chain employs TRBV5-1 and TRBJ2-5; D is possibly TRBD2 (6 bases). This CDR3 spans 14 amino acids. The V gene lost 2 bases and the J gene lost 1 base, with 9 bases spanning the gap. Germline-derived CDR1 and CDR2 are SGHRS and YFSETQ. CDR3: CASSFRDSQETQYF. CDR3 sequence (DNA): TGCGCCAGCAGCTTCCGGGACTCCCAAGAGACCCAGTACTTC.

In this sample, this clone turned up a few times. V gene TRBV30 combines with J gene TRBJ1-1, with D unresolved. The CDR3 has 13 amino acids. The germline V gene encodes CDR1 GTSNPN and CDR2 SVGIG (reference sequence). V lost 2 bases to trimming and J lost 0 bases, with 7 bases between them. CDR3 amino acids: CAWSLFMNTEAFF. The CDR3 DNA reads TGTGCCTGGAGTCTATTTATGAACACTGAAGCTTTCTTT.